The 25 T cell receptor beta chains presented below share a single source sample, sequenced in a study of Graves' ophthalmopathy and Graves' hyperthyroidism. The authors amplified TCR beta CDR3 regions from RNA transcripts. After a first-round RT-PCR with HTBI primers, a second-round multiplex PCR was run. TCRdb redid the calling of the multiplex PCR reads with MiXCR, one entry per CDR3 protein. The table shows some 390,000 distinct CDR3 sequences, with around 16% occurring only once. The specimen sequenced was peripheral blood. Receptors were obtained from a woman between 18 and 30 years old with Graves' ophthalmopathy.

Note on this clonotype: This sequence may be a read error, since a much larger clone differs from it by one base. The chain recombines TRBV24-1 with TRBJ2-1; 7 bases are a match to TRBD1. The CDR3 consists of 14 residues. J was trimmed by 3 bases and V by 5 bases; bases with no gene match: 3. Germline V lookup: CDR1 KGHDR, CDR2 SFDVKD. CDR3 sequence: CATSVQGRYNEQFF. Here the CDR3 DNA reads TGTGCCACCAGTGTACAGGGGCGCTACAATGAGCAGTTCTTC.

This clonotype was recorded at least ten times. CDR3 region: CATSRDLEGRGELFF. CDR3 in DNA: TGTGCCACCAGCAGAGATCTCGAGGGCCGCGGGGAGCTGTTTTTT. The chain joins TRBV15 to TRBJ2-2, with D possibly being TRBD2 (5 bases). Between the trimmed V and J ends, which lost 0 bases and 7 bases, there was a span of 12 bases. The CDR3 totals 15 residues. Germline V lookup: CDR1 LNHNV, CDR2 YYDKDF (reference sequence). Full variable domain (remainder filled in from reference TRBV15 and TRBJ2-2): DAMVIQNPRYQVTQFGKPVTLSCSQTLNHNVMYWYQQKSSQAPKLLFHYYDKDFNNEADTPDNFQSRRPNTSFCFLDIRSPGLGDTAMYLCATSRDLEGRGELFFGEGSRLTVL.

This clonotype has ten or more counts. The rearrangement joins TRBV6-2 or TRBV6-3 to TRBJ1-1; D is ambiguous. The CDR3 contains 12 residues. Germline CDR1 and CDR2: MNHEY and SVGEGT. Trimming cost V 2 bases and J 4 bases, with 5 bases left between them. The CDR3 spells CASSYPPTEAFF. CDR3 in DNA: TGTGCCAGCAGTTACCCCCCCACTGAAGCTTTCTTT.

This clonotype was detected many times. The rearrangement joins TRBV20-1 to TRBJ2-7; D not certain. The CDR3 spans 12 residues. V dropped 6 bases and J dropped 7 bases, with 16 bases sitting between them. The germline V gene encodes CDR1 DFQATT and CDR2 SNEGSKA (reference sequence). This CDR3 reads CSARVPTGEQYF. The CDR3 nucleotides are TGCAGTGCAAGGGTCCCGACTGGAGAGCAGTACTTC.

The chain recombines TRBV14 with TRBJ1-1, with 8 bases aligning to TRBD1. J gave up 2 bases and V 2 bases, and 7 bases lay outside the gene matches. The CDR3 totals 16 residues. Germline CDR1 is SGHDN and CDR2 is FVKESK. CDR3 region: CASSQKPTGVNTEAFF. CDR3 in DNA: TGTGCCAGCAGCCAAAAGCCGACAGGGGTCAACACTGAAGCTTTCTTT.

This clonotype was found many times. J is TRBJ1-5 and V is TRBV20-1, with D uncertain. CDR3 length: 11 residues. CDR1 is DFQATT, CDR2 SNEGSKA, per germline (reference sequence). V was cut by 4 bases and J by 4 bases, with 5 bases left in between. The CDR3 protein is CSATPNQPQHF. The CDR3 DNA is TGCAGTGCTACTCCGAATCAGCCCCAGCATTTT.

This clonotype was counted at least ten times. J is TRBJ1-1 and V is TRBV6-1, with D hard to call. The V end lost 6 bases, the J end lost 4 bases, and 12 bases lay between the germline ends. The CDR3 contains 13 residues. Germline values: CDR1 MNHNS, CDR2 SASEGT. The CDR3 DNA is TGTGCCAGCAGAGAGAGGTACGGCACTGAAGCTTTCTTT. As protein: CASRERYGTEAFF.

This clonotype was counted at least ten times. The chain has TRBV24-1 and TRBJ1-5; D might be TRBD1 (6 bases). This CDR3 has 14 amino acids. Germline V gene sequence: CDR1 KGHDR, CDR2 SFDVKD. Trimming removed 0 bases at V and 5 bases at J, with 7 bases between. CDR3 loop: CATSDLSGDQPQHF. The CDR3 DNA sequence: TGTGCCACCAGTGATTTGTCAGGGGATCAGCCCCAGCATTTT.

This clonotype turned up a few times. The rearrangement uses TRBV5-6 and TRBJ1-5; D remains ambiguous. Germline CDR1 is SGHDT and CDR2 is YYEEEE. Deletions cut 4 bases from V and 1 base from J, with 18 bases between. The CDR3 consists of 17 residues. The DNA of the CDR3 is TGTGCCAGCAGCCAGAGAAAAGGGCGGGTGAGCAATCAGCCCCAGCATTTT. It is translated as CASSQRKGRVSNQPQHF.

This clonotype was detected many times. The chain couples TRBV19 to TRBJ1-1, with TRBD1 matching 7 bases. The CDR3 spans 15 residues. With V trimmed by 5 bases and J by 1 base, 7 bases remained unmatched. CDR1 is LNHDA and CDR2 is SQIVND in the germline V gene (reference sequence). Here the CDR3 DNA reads TGTGCCAGTAGTCCCGGGACAGCAAGGAACACTGAAGCTTTCTTT. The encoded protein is CASSPGTARNTEAFF.

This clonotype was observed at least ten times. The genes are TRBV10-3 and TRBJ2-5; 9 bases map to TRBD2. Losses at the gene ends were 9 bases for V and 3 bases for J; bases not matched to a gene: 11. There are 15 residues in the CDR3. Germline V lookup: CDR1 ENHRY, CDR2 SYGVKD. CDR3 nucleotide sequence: TGTGCCATAGGAAGTGCGGGAGGGGAGAAAGAGACCCAGTACTTC. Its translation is CAIGSAGGEKETQYF.

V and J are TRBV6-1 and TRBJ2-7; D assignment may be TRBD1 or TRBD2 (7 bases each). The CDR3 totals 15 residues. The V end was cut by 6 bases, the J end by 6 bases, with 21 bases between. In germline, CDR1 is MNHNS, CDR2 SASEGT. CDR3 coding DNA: TGTGCCAGCAGCTCCGGACAGGCCAGGGGGGGCGAGCAGTACTTC. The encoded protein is CASSSGQARGGEQYF.

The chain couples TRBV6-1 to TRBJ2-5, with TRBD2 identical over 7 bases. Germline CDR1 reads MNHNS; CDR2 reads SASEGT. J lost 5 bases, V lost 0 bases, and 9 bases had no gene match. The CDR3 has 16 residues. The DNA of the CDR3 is TGTGCCAGCAGTGAAGCGCTAGCGGAGGCTGGGGAGACCCAGTACTTC. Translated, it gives CASSEALAEAGETQYF.

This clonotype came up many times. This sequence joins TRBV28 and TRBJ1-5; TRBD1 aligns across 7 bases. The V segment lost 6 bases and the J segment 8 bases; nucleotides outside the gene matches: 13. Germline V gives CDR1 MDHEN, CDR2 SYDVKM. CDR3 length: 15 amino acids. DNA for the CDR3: TGTGCCAGCAGCTTTTCCGGGACAGAGGCGAAGCCCCAGCATTTT. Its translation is CASSFSGTEAKPQHF.

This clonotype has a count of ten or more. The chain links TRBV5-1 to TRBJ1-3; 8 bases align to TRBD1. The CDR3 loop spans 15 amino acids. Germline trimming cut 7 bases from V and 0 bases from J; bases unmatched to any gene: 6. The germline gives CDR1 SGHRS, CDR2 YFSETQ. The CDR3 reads CASGTGEISGNTIYF. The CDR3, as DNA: TGCGCCAGCGGGACAGGCGAAATCTCTGGAAACACCATATATTTT. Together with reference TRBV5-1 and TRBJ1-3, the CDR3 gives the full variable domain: KAGVTQTPRYLIKTRGQQVTLSCSPISGHRSVSWYQQTPGQGLQFLFEYFSETQRNKGNFPGRFSGRQFSNSRSEMNVSTLELGDSALYLCASGTGEISGNTIYFGEGSWLTVV.

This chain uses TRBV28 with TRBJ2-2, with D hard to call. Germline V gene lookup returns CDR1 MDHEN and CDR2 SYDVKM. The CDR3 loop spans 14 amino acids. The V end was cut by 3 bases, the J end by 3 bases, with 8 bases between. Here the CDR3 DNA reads TGTGCCAGCAGTTTTCTTCCTCACACCGGGGAGCTGTTTTTT. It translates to CASSFLPHTGELFF.

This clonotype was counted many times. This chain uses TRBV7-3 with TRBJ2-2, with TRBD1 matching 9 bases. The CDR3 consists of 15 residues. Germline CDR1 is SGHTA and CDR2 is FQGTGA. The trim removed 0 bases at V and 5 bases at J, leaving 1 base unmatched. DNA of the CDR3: TGTGCCAGCAGCTTAACACAGGGGGCGACCGGGGAGCTGTTTTTT. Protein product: CASSLTQGATGELFF. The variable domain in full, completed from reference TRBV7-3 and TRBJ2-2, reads GAGVSQTPSNKVTEKGKYVELRCDPISGHTALYWYRQSLGQGPEFLIYFQGTGAADDSGLPNDRFFAVRPEGSVSTLKIQRTERGDSAVYLCASSLTQGATGELFFGEGSRLTVL.

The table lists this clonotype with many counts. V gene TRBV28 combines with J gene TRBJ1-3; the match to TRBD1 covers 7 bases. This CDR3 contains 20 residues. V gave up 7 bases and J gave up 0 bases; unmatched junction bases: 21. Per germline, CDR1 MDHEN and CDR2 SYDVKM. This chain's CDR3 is CASTGRFRTGESHSGNTIYF. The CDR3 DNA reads TGTGCCAGCACGGGCCGCTTCAGAACAGGGGAATCTCACTCTGGAAACACCATATATTTT.

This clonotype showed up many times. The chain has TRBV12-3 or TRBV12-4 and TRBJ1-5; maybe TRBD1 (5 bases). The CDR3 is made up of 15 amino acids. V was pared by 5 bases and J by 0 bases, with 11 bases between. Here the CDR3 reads CASSRIRGSNQPQHF. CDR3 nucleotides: TGTGCCAGCAGTCGTATAAGGGGTAGCAATCAGCCCCAGCATTTT.

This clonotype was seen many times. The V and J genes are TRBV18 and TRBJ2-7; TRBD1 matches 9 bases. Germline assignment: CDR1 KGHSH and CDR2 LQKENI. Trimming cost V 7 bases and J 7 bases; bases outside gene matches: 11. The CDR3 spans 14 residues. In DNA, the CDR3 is TGTGCCAGCTTGGGACAGGGTTTGGGAACGGAGCAGTACTTC. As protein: CASLGQGLGTEQYF.

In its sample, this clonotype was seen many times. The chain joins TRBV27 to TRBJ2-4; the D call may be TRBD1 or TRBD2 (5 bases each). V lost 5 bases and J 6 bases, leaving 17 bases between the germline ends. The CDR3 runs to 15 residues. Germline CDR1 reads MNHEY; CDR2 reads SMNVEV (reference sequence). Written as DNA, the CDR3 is TGTGCCAGCAGTCCAGGGACCCCCGAGGGAAACATTCAGTACTTC. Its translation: CASSPGTPEGNIQYF.

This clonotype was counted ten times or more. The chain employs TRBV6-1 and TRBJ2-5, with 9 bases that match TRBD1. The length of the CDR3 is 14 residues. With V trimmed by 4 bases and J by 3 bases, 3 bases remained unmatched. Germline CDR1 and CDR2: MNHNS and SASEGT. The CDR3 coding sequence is TGTGCCAGCAGTGCCCGGGACAGGGAAGAGACCCAGTACTTC. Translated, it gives CASSARDREETQYF.

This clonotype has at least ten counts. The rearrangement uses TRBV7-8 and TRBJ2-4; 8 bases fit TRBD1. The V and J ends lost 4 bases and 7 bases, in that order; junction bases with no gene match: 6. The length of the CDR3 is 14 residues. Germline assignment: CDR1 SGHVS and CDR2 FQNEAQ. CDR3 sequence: CASSSDRGNNIQYF. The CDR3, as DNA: TGTGCCAGCAGCTCCGACAGGGGAAACAACATTCAGTACTTC.

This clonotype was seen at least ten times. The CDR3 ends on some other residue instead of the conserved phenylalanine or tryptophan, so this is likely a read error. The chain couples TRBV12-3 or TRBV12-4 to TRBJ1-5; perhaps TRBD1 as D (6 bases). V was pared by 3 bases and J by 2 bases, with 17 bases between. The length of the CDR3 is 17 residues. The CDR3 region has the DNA TGTGCCAGCAGTTTCCGACGGGCGGGGGGCCGCAATCAGCCCCAGCATTCT. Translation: CASSFRRAGGRNQPQHS.

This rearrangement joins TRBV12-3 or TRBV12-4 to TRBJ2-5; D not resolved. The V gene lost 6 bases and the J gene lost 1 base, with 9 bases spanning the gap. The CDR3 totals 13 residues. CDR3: CASSQGFQETQYF. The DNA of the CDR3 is TGTGCCAGCAGCCAAGGATTCCAAGAGACCCAGTACTTC.